This paragraph covers one T cell receptor beta chain sequence. Measured with immunoSEQ multiplex PCR; TCRdb has only the in-frame clones, and not every one. The table shows about 44,000 clones, with 80% to 95% occurring only once. These data come from a study of cytomegalovirus exposure and HLA in healthy donors. The V gene's germline CDR1 is SGHNT and CDR2 YENEEA. This CDR3 comprises 15 residues. Deletions cut 6 bases from V and 4 bases from J, with 13 bases between. The rearrangement joins TRBV11-3 to TRBJ2-6; a weak D match, TRBD1 (6 bases). The clonotype comes from a woman aged 18-29 years in good health and CMV-seronegative. The sample comprised PBMCs. CDR3 DNA sequence: TGTGCCAGCAGTCTCACAGGGTTAGGGGCCAACGTCCTGACTTTC. This translates into CASSLTGLGANVLTF.